The 26 T cell receptor beta chains below were found in one sample sequenced in a study of T cell repertoires in aging, cancer and after chemotherapy. TRB rearrangements spanning V, D and J were amplified using mixed TRB-A/B primers. A single record per CDR3 protein comes from TCRdb applying MiXCR to the multiplex PCR reads. The profile covers around 9,500 distinct CDR3 sequences, with roughly half appearing a single time and 20% taken by the ten largest. Peripheral blood genomic DNA, not sorted cells or RNA, was the template. Input material: blood. These receptors originate from a human donor in good health.

The rearrangement joins TRBV30 to TRBJ2-1, with a possible D match to TRBD2 (5 bases). Germline loops: CDR1 GTSNPN, CDR2 SVGIG (reference sequence). The germline V and J ends were trimmed by 1 base and 8 bases, with 9 bases remaining between them. CDR3 length: 12 amino acids. The DNA for the CDR3 is TGTGCCTGGAGTGGTCTAGCCGATGAGCAGTTCTTC. This gives the protein CAWSGLADEQFF. The full variable domain, with the rest looked up from reference TRBV30 and TRBJ2-1, is SQTIHQWPATLVQPVGSPLSLECTVEGTSNPNLYWYRQAAGRGLQLLFYSVGIGQISSEVPQNLSASRPQDRQFILSSKKLLLSDSGFYLCAWSGLADEQFFGPGTRLTVL.

This chain uses TRBV27 with TRBJ1-1; a weak D match, TRBD1 (5 bases). CDR3 length equals 13 residues. Germline V CDR1 and CDR2: MNHEY, SMNVEV (reference sequence). Trimming left V 7 bases short and J 4 bases short, with 13 bases between. The CDR3 protein is CASTRGIGTEAFF. Written as DNA, the CDR3 is TGTGCCAGCACCCGGGGGATAGGCACTGAAGCTTTCTTT.

This rearrangement joins TRBV29-1 to TRBJ1-2; D possibly corresponds to TRBD1 (6 bases). The V gene lost 1 base and the J gene lost 4 bases, with 13 bases spanning the gap. This CDR3 has 14 amino acids. Germline V lookup: CDR1 SQVTM, CDR2 ANQGSEA. CDR3 sequence: CSVEVQGGGYGYTF. CDR3 DNA sequence: TGCAGCGTTGAAGTACAGGGAGGCGGCTATGGCTACACCTTC.

The chain couples TRBV29-1 to TRBJ2-7, with TRBD1 matching over 9 bases. CDR3 length: 14 amino acids. Trimming at V came to 6 bases and at J to 0 bases, leaving 6 bases not matched to a gene. Germline loops: CDR1 SQVTM, CDR2 ANQGSEA. The CDR3 sequence: CSVVTDRGSYEQYF. CDR3 nucleotides: TGCAGCGTGGTAACGGACAGGGGCTCCTACGAGCAGTACTTC.

In DNA, the CDR3 is TGTGCCAGCAGCTCACTCGGACTAGTAGGGTTCGGAGATACGCAGTATTTT. Translating gives CASSSLGLVGFGDTQYF. This chain links TRBV5-4 with TRBJ2-3; TRBD2 agrees at 7 bases. Germline assignment: CDR1 SGHNT and CDR2 YYREEE (reference sequence). The CDR3 contains 17 residues. Losses at the gene ends were 3 bases for V and 5 bases for J; bases not matched to a gene: 15.

On this clonotype itself: It may be a read error: a sequence one base away is much more abundant. The chain recombines TRBV29-1 with TRBJ2-5, with TRBD2 as a possible D gene (6 bases). CDR1 and CDR2 from the germline V gene are SQVTM and ANQGSEA. The CDR3 is 12 residues long. V dropped 6 bases and J dropped 3 bases, with 11 bases sitting between them. CDR3 sequence (DNA): TGCAGCGTAATGACGGGGGAAGAGACCCAGTACTTC. It is translated as CSVMTGEETQYF.

This clonotype was counted between two and nine times. The chain has TRBV6-5 and TRBJ2-1; TRBD1 aligns across 8 bases. CDR1 and CDR2 (germline): MNHEY, SVGAGI. J lost 15 bases, V lost 7 bases, and 11 bases had no gene match. The CDR3 has 12 residues. The CDR3 here is CASTEHRGTLFF. The CDR3 coding sequence is TGTGCCAGCACCGAACACAGGGGGACCTTGTTCTTC.

With regard to this clonotype: A junction boundary mismatches the germline segment, possibly from a read error. The chain is built from TRBV5-1 and TRBJ1-5; 7 bases are shared with TRBD1. The length of the CDR3 is 13 residues. Germline CDR1 is SGHRS and CDR2 is YFSETQ. CDR3 sequence reads: CASSIQGIQPQHF. Here the CDR3 DNA reads TGTGCCAGTAGTATACAGGGGATTCAGCCCCAGCATTTT.

This clonotype was observed a few times. The chain links TRBV7-6 to TRBJ2-1; 10 positions match TRBD2. There are 16 residues in the CDR3. Germline CDR1 and CDR2: SGHVS and FNYEAQ. V was pared by 5 bases and J by 4 bases, with 8 bases of the junction left unmatched. The CDR3 sequence is CASSPLAGGLYNEQFF. The CDR3 nucleotides read TGTGCCAGCAGCCCTTTAGCGGGAGGCCTATACAATGAGCAGTTCTTC.

The chain combines TRBV6-5 with TRBJ2-2, with 7 bases identical to TRBD2. CDR3 length equals 15 residues. Trimming took 8 bases from V and 5 from J; bases not matched to a gene: 11. The germline V gene encodes CDR1 MNHEY and CDR2 SVGAGI. The CDR3 is CASSSAGRGTGELFF. In DNA form, the CDR3 reads TGTGCCAGCTCATCGGCAGGGAGGGGTACCGGGGAGCTGTTTTTT.

The rearrangement joins TRBV12-3 or TRBV12-4 to TRBJ2-5; 9 bases fit TRBD2. Trimming at V came to 6 bases and at J to 3 bases, leaving 5 bases not matched to a gene. This CDR3 spans 14 amino acids. The CDR3 loop is CASSMASGEETQYF. CDR3 coding DNA: TGTGCCAGCAGCATGGCTAGCGGGGAAGAGACCCAGTACTTC.

This sequence joins TRBV30 and TRBJ2-3; the D call may be TRBD1 or TRBD2 (5 bases each). The germline gives CDR1 GTSNPN, CDR2 SVGIG (reference sequence). The CDR3 runs 15 residues. V gave up 0 bases and J gave up 4 bases, with 14 bases separating them. CDR3 sequence (DNA): TGTGCCTGGAGTGTCCCGAACCGGGGCGCAGATACGCAGTATTTT. This encodes CAWSVPNRGADTQYF. Together with reference TRBV30 and TRBJ2-3, the CDR3 gives the full variable domain: SQTIHQWPATLVQPVGSPLSLECTVEGTSNPNLYWYRQAAGRGLQLLFYSVGIGQISSEVPQNLSASRPQDRQFILSSKKLLLSDSGFYLCAWSVPNRGADTQYFGPGTRLTVL.

For this clonotype: One end of the junction is discordant with germline, which a read error may explain. The chain combines TRBV6-5 with TRBJ2-7, with D perhaps matching TRBD2 (5 bases). This CDR3 has 14 residues. The germline V gene encodes CDR1 MNHEY and CDR2 SVGAGI. Here the CDR3 DNA reads TGTGCCATCAGTGAGAACGAGGGAGATTACGAGCAGTACTTC. Translation: CAISENEGDYEQYF.

The rearrangement joins TRBV15 to TRBJ2-1; D gene unclear. Germline V gene lookup returns CDR1 LNHNV and CDR2 YYDKDF (reference sequence). V was shortened by 5 bases and J by 7 bases, with 12 bases between the two germline ends. The CDR3 totals 13 residues. CDR3 nucleotide sequence: TGTGCCACCAGCCTGGGTCGAGCGAATGAGCAGTTCTTC. Translated, it gives CATSLGRANEQFF.

The rearrangement uses TRBV11-1 and TRBJ2-7; D may correspond to TRBD1 or TRBD2 (5 bases each). Looked up from germline, CDR1 is SGHAT and CDR2 is FQDESV (reference sequence). V was clipped by 0 bases and J by 4 bases, with 16 bases between them. The CDR3 length is 16 residues. The chain's CDR3 is CASSLAPPGKGYEQYF. The CDR3 nucleotides are TGTGCCAGCAGCTTAGCCCCTCCGGGAAAGGGGTACGAGCAGTACTTC.

The chain couples TRBV20-1 to TRBJ1-1, with D maybe TRBD1 (5 bases). This CDR3 has 14 residues. Germline CDR1 and CDR2: DFQATT and SNEGSKA (reference sequence). V was clipped by 2 bases and J by 3 bases, with 13 bases between them. The CDR3 DNA is TGCAGTGCTAGATTGGGGCCCGGAGACACTGAAGCTTTCTTT. Residues: CSARLGPGDTEAFF.

This chain links TRBV6-6 with TRBJ2-3; possibly TRBD1 or TRBD2 for D (5 bases each). The CDR3 totals 13 residues. V lost 8 bases and J lost 4, with 13 bases in between. The V gene's germline CDR1 is MNHNY and CDR2 SVGAGI (reference sequence). This chain's CDR3 is CASVRGAADTQYF. CDR3 in DNA: TGTGCCAGCGTCAGAGGGGCGGCAGATACGCAGTATTTT.

The gene calls are TRBV6-1 and TRBJ2-2; D is undetermined. The CDR3 totals 15 residues. In germline, CDR1 is MNHNS, CDR2 SASEGT. V was shortened by 5 bases and J by 2 bases, with 12 bases between the two germline ends. The DNA for the CDR3 is TGTGCCAGCAGTCGTGAAGAACCCAACACCGGGGAGCTGTTTTTT. Translation: CASSREEPNTGELFF.

The CDR3, as DNA: TGTGCCAGCATCCCTTCAGGGGCCAGACCTTACACTGAAGCTTTCTTT. Residues: CASIPSGARPYTEAFF. The chain joins TRBV6-5 to TRBJ1-1; maybe TRBD1 (6 bases). The V end lost 7 bases, the J end lost 3 bases, and 21 bases lay between the germline ends. The CDR3 is made up of 16 amino acids. Germline-derived CDR1 and CDR2 are MNHEY and SVGAGI.

V usage is TRBV6-5 and J usage is TRBJ2-1; D uncertain. The germline CDR1 and CDR2 sequences are MNHEY and SVGAGI. This CDR3 comprises 13 residues. The V end was cut by 0 bases, the J end by 9 bases, with 9 bases between. CDR3 DNA sequence: TGTGCCAGCAGTTACTCGTATTCGAGTGAGCAGTTCTTC. It codes for CASSYSYSSEQFF.

The V and J genes are TRBV6-6 and TRBJ1-2; 9 bases are shared with TRBD1. The CDR3 has 12 residues. Germline V gene data show CDR1 as MNHNY and CDR2 as SVGAGI (reference sequence). V was clipped by 7 bases and J by 8 bases; unmatched bases: 5. The CDR3 spells CASTGTGIGYTF. For the CDR3, the DNA is TGTGCCAGCACAGGGACAGGGATAGGCTACACCTTC.

The chain couples TRBV19 to TRBJ2-2; TRBD2 matches at 11 bases. Per the germline V gene, CDR1 is LNHDA and CDR2 is SQIVND (reference sequence). Trimming took 8 bases from V and 4 from J; bases not matched to a gene: 6. The CDR3 sequence is 15 residues long. This chain's CDR3 is CASSTSGKVTGELFF. The CDR3 DNA follows: TGTGCCAGTTCGACTAGCGGGAAAGTCACCGGGGAGCTGTTTTTT.

J is TRBJ1-5 and V is TRBV6-5, with 9 bases identical to TRBD1. J gave up 6 bases and V 4 bases, and 10 bases lay outside the gene matches. From germline, CDR1 is MNHEY and CDR2 SVGAGI. The CDR3 spans 16 residues. The CDR3: CASSLAGQGPTQPQHF. Here the CDR3 DNA reads TGTGCCAGCAGTTTAGCGGGACAGGGCCCAACTCAGCCCCAGCATTTT.

V usage is TRBV6-6 and J usage is TRBJ2-3; 9 bases map to TRBD1. Germline V gives CDR1 MNHNY, CDR2 SVGAGI (reference sequence). The CDR3 is 15 amino acids. V dropped 2 bases and J dropped 6; count of bases not matched to a gene: 6. The CDR3 sequence is CASSYEGQGGDTQYF. As DNA, the CDR3 is TGTGCCAGCAGTTACGAGGGACAGGGAGGGGATACGCAGTATTTT.

This chain joins TRBV19 and TRBJ2-1; 9 nucleotides line up with TRBD1. Germline V gene lookup returns CDR1 LNHDA and CDR2 SQIVND (reference sequence). The CDR3 has 14 amino acids. V was pared by 5 bases and J by 7 bases, with 6 bases of the junction left unmatched. The CDR3 nucleotides read TGTGCCAGTAGTGCGGACAGGGGAGGAAATGAGCAGTTCTTC. Translating gives CASSADRGGNEQFF.

This chain connects TRBV27 to TRBJ2-3; D gene ambiguous. V was clipped by 5 bases and J by 2 bases, with 11 bases between them. Germline V gene sequence: CDR1 MNHEY, CDR2 SMNVEV (reference sequence). The CDR3 extends over 14 amino acids. CDR3 sequence reads: CASSKSRLTDTQYF. The CDR3 coding sequence is TGTGCCAGCAGTAAGTCCCGTCTCACAGATACGCAGTATTTT.